Within the sample, the clone carrying this T cell receptor (beta chain) is medium-sized. Its antigen remains unidentified. This beta chain is a stray sequence in a library constructed for alpha chains; its clone size is not meaningful. Time point noted: sample taken at primary tumor resection. Unsorted whole RNA of tumor, nontumor lung or frozen PBMC was sequenced. TCRdb redid the calling of the 5' RACE reads with MiXCR, one entry per CDR3 protein. The sample records over 2,500 distinct CDR3 sequences, 11% being singletons. The data were taken from a study of spatial heterogeneity in lung cancer. Germline V gene data show CDR1 as MNHEY and CDR2 as SMNVEV (reference sequence). V lost 6 bases, J lost 6 bases, and 3 bases stayed unmatched. This CDR3 contains 13 residues. Findings and caveats of the study: One measure, the expanded intratumoral alpha and beta TCR count, tracked tumor mutation counts.

The receptor was derived from a male donor with early-stage non-small cell lung cancer. The sequencing here drew on lung tumor tissue, taken at surgery. V gene TRBV27 combines with J gene TRBJ1-5, with 9 positions matching TRBD1. CDR3 in amino acids: CASRGTGLQPQHF. The CDR3 nucleotides are TGTGCCAGCAGGGGGACAGGGCTTCAGCCCCAGCATTTT.